This T cell receptor beta chain derives from a study of shared clonotypes between healthy human individuals. Generated by immunoSEQ multiplex PCR, the TCRdb table keeps only in-frame clones and is missing some. The top ten clones hold 0.36% of a sample with approximately 2.5 million clones, approximately 93% of them seen once. V trimming: 4 bases; J trimming: 5 bases; junction bases outside the gene matches: 8. This CDR3 has 16 residues. Germline CDR1 and CDR2: SGHRS and YFSETQ. The chain carries TRBV5-1 and TRBJ2-5, with 13 bases lining up with TRBD2. The receptor was derived from a man aged 18 to 30 in good health. Some clones in this sample may be carry-over from other donors' samples. The sequenced sample was naive CD4+ T cells from PBMCs. Subset here: CD45RA+ positively selected. CDR3 sequence reads: CASSNGLAGVRETQYF. As DNA, the CDR3 is TGCGCCAGCAGCAACGGACTAGCGGGAGTCAGGGAGACCCAGTACTTC.